The 18 T cell receptor beta chains presented below share a single source sample, sequenced in a study of CD8 T cells in ankylosing spondylitis. Via MiXCR, TCRdb re-called the 5' RACE reads, giving one row per CDR3 protein. The sample carries approximately 220,000 distinct CDR3 sequences, roughly a tenth recorded once. The sample consisted of blood, either unsorted or a sorted T cell fraction (not recorded which). These receptors came from a male donor with ankylosing spondylitis or in good health (not recorded which).

This clonotype was counted at least ten times. The chain combines TRBV5-6 with TRBJ2-1, with 7 positions matching TRBD2. Per the germline V gene, CDR1 is SGHDT and CDR2 is YYEEEE. This CDR3 has 15 residues. The V gene end was trimmed by 2 bases and the J gene end by 2 bases; junction bases not matched to a gene: 4. The DNA for the CDR3 is TGTGCCAGCAGCTTTGGGGACTACGCCTACAATGAGCAGTTCTTC. It codes for CASSFGDYAYNEQFF.

V usage is TRBV21-1 and J usage is TRBJ2-7; the table calls TRBD2, which could not be checked here. TRBV21-1 is an annotated pseudogene. The CDR3 has 16 amino acids. The chain's CDR3 is CASSSIAVGVHHEQYF. The CDR3 DNA follows: TGTGCCAGCAGCAGTATAGCGGTGGGAGTACACCACGAGCAGTACTTC.

This clonotype was seen a few times. J is TRBJ2-1 and V is TRBV7-2; D is unclear. Trimming removed 5 bases from V and 7 bases from J, with 15 bases in between. The V gene's germline CDR1 is SGHTA and CDR2 FQGNSA. The length of the CDR3 is 14 residues. CDR3 protein: CASSTHEYRNEQFF. CDR3 nucleotide sequence: TGTGCCAGCAGCACCCATGAATATAGGAATGAGCAGTTCTTC.

This clonotype turned up a few times. The chain employs TRBV28 and TRBJ1-5; 8 bases align to TRBD1. Per germline, CDR1 MDHEN and CDR2 SYDVKM. Trimming cost V 1 base and J 5 bases; bases outside gene matches: 4. This CDR3 contains 15 residues. The CDR3 nucleotides read TGTGCCAGCAGTTTATCAGGCAGGGGGCATCAGCCCCAGCATTTT. Its translation: CASSLSGRGHQPQHF.

This clonotype was counted at least ten times. This chain uses TRBV24-1 with TRBJ1-5; the D gene is possibly TRBD1 (5 bases). CDR3 length: 15 amino acids. Trimming took off 5 bases at V and 0 bases at J, with 10 bases between the two ends. The V gene's germline CDR1 is KGHDR and CDR2 SFDVKD. CDR3 region: CATSGAGYSNQPQHF. For the CDR3, the DNA is TGTGCCACCAGTGGTGCAGGGTATAGCAATCAGCCCCAGCATTTT.

In DNA, the CDR3 is TGTGCCAGCAGCGGTTTTCCGGGACAGGGGGCTCGAGAGCAGTACTTC. It yields the protein CASSGFPGQGAREQYF. The chain recombines TRBV11-2 with TRBJ2-7; TRBD1 matches at 12 bases. V dropped 5 bases and J dropped 7; count of bases not matched to a gene: 12. This CDR3 is built from 16 residues. The germline CDR1 and CDR2 sequences are SGHAT and FQNNGV.

This rearrangement joins TRBV7-6 to TRBJ2-3; possible D gene TRBD2, 5 bases. The CDR3 spans 15 residues. In germline, CDR1 is SGHVS, CDR2 FNYEAQ. The V end was cut by 4 bases, the J end by 0 bases, with 11 bases between. CDR3 bases: TGTGCCAGCAGCTCCGTCGGGGAGAGCACAGATACGCAGTATTTT. Its protein product is CASSSVGESTDTQYF.

The chain is built from TRBV7-9 and TRBJ2-2; no firm D call. The germline V gene has CDR1 SEHNR and CDR2 FQNEAQ (reference sequence). This CDR3 has 15 amino acids. Trimming stripped 3 bases from V and 0 bases from J, with 8 bases between. The CDR3 nucleotides are TGTGCCAGCAGCTTCGGCAACACGAACACCGGGGAGCTGTTTTTT. Translating gives CASSFGNTNTGELFF.

This chain uses TRBV28 with TRBJ1-5, with a possible D match to TRBD1 (6 bases). The germline V and J ends were trimmed by 7 bases and 4 bases, with 14 bases remaining between them. Germline V CDR1 and CDR2: MDHEN, SYDVKM. The CDR3 length is 14 residues. The CDR3 is CASNLGQLNQPQHF. The CDR3 nucleotides read TGTGCCAGCAACCTAGGACAGCTAAATCAGCCCCAGCATTTT. The full variable domain, rest sourced from reference TRBV28 and TRBJ1-5, is DVKVTQSSRYLVKRTGEKVFLECVQDMDHENMFWYRQDPGLGLRLIYFSYDVKMKEKGDIPEGYSVSREKKERFSLILESASTNQTSMYLCASNLGQLNQPQHFGDGTRLSIL.

This clonotype was found many times. The DNA of the CDR3 is TGTGCCAGCATTCCGGGGCAGAACACCGGGGAGCTGTTTTTT. Amino acids: CASIPGQNTGELFF. The chain employs TRBV2 and TRBJ2-2, with D perhaps TRBD1 or TRBD2 (5 bases each). The CDR3 has 14 residues. Trimming shortened V by 7 bases and J by 1 base, and 10 bases separated the two germline ends. From germline, CDR1 is SNHLY and CDR2 FYNNEI.

This clonotype was counted at least ten times. V and J are TRBV6-4 and TRBJ2-3, with 12 bases fitting TRBD2. J lost 4 bases, V lost 0 bases, and 2 bases had no gene match. The CDR3 runs 16 residues. CDR1 MRHNA and CDR2 SNTAGT come from the germline V gene. CDR3 region: CASSDSASGGADTQYF. The CDR3 coding sequence is TGTGCCAGCAGTGACTCGGCTAGCGGGGGGGCAGATACGCAGTATTTT.

V usage is TRBV7-2 and J usage is TRBJ2-1; TRBD2 matches at 8 bases. Germline V CDR1 and CDR2: SGHTA, FQGNSA. V lost 0 bases and J lost 9; bases outside the gene matches: 7. The length of the CDR3 is 15 residues. The CDR3 region has the DNA TGTGCCAGCAGCTTAGCTAGCGGGGTAGGGGGTGAGCAGTTCTTC. It encodes CASSLASGVGGEQFF.

This clonotype appeared a few times. The rearrangement uses TRBV9 and TRBJ2-5; 7 nucleotides agree with TRBD1. J was trimmed by 0 bases and V by 4 bases; bases with no gene match: 6. The CDR3 loop spans 15 amino acids. The germline V gene encodes CDR1 SGDLS and CDR2 YYNGEE. The CDR3 loop reads CASSPRGHYQETQYF. The CDR3 nucleotides read TGTGCCAGCAGCCCAAGGGGGCACTACCAAGAGACCCAGTACTTC. The full variable domain, with the rest looked up from reference TRBV9 and TRBJ2-5, is DSGVTQTPKHLITATGQRVTLRCSPRSGDLSVYWYQQSLDQGLQFLIQYYNGEERAKGNILERFSAQQFPDLHSELNLSSLELGDSALYFCASSPRGHYQETQYFGPGTRLLVL.

This clonotype was seen many times. The chain is built from TRBV4-2 and TRBJ2-3; 7 positions match TRBD2. Germline-derived CDR1 and CDR2 are LGHNA and YNFKEQ. V trimming: 0 bases; J trimming: 2 bases; junction bases outside the gene matches: 14. This CDR3 is 19 amino acids long. CDR3 sequence reads: CASSQDANTRGTTTDTQYF. The CDR3 DNA reads as TGTGCCAGCAGCCAAGACGCCAATACCCGGGGGACTACCACAGATACGCAGTATTTT.

With regard to this clonotype: A much bigger clone sits one base away, suggesting this may be a read error. The chain's CDR3 is CASSSGAGMEKLFF. The CDR3 region has the DNA TGTGCCAGCAGCTCGGGGGCAGGGATGGAAAAACTGTTTTTT. V and J are TRBV7-2 and TRBJ1-4; D may be TRBD1 (6 bases). The CDR3 is 14 amino acids. From germline, CDR1 is SGHTA and CDR2 FQGNSA. The V end lost 4 bases, the J end lost 8 bases, and 14 bases lay between the germline ends.

There are many counts of this clonotype. One junction end does not reproduce the germline sequence, and a read error may be involved. The chain recombines TRBV5-1 with TRBJ1-2, with 8 bases identical to TRBD1. The CDR3 is 12 amino acids. Per the germline V gene, CDR1 is SGHRS and CDR2 is YFSETQ. The CDR3: CASSGEDRAVFF. The CDR3, as DNA: TGCGCCAGCAGCGGAGAGGACAGGGCGGTTTTCTTC.

This clonotype was seen a few times. This chain uses TRBV12-3 or TRBV12-4 with TRBJ2-1, with TRBD1 identical over 9 bases. V trimming: 6 bases; J trimming: 7 bases; junction bases outside the gene matches: 13. The CDR3 covers 16 residues. Here the CDR3 DNA reads TGTGCCAGCAGCCCGTTAGATCCGGGACAGGGTAATGAGCAGTTCTTC. This encodes CASSPLDPGQGNEQFF.

Many counts were recorded for this clonotype. The V call is TRBV20-1, the J call TRBJ2-3, with a possible D match to TRBD2 (7 bases). V lost 2 bases and J 3 bases, leaving 18 bases between the germline ends. Looked up from germline, CDR1 is DFQATT and CDR2 is SNEGSKA (reference sequence). The CDR3 runs 16 residues. This chain's CDR3 is CSARRFGGGQTDTQYF. Here the CDR3 DNA reads TGCAGTGCTAGAAGGTTTGGGGGGGGCCAAACAGATACGCAGTATTTT.